Sequencing of this T cell receptor (beta chain) was carried out in a study of blood T cell repertoires in COVID-19. Study-wide background: From T cells, B-cell-depleted T cells, or PBMCs came the material, which was cDNA or gDNA.

The junction had 10 bases not matched to a gene; V was cut back by 3 bases and J by 1 base. Per germline, CDR1 SGDLS and CDR2 YYNGEE. The CDR3 is made up of 17 amino acids. In this sample, this clone turned up once. Only in-frame clones appear in the TCRdb table, and some are missing; sequencing was by immunoSEQ multiplex PCR. This sample has around 300,000 clones; 85% to 90% occur once, and the top ten carry 5.5% to 8%. This chain joins TRBV9 and TRBJ2-5; 9 nucleotides line up with TRBD2. Sequencing was carried out using peripheral blood. The receptor's source is a woman aged 45-59 years with COVID-19, enrolled during active disease. The CDR3 protein is CASSEGRSGRSQETQYF. The CDR3 bases are TGTGCCAGCAGCGAAGGGAGGAGCGGGAGGAGCCAAGAGACCCAGTACTTC.